This is a list of T cell receptor beta chains from one sample in a study of blood T cell repertoires in COVID-19. Repertoires were generated with immunoSEQ multiplex PCR, while TCRdb's copy carries only in-frame clones and drops some. The sample has around 380,000 clones; 80% to 90% are singletons. Sequencing input: PBMCs or T cells enriched from blood (not recorded which). These receptors all stem from a man aged 25-40 years who had recovered from COVID-19. CDR3s include the opening cysteine and the closing phenylalanine or tryptophan. The D gene is left open where the match is weak. Size tells how often a clone was seen (once, few, many) or the class of an expanded clone, and some rows leave it out.

clone size	V gene	J gene	D gene	CDR3 protein	CDR3 DNA
NA	TRBV5-6	TRBJ2-1	NA	CASSFGGEQFF	TGTGCCAGCAGCTTTGGAGGTGAGCAGTTCTTC
NA	TRBV18	TRBJ1-4	TRBD1	CASSPLRDRGLYGEKLFF	TGTGCCAGCTCACCACTCCGGGACAGGGGACTCTACGGGGAAAAACTGTTTTTT
NA	TRBV18	TRBJ1-2	TRBD1	CASSQRQGGGYTF	TGTGCCAGCTCACAGCGACAGGGAGGAGGCTACACCTTC
NA	TRBV19	TRBJ2-3	TRBD2	CAVGRGGGTDTQYF	TGTGCCGTAGGACGGGGGGGCGGCACAGATACGCAGTATTTT
once	TRBV9	TRBJ1-6	NA	CASSVAGANSPLHF	TGTGCCAGCAGCGTAGCAGGGGCGAATTCACCCCTCCACTTT
NA	TRBV9	TRBJ2-6	NA	CASSGGISGANVLTF	TGTGCCAGCAGCGGCGGGATTTCTGGGGCCAACGTCCTGACTTTC
few	TRBV6-4	TRBJ1-5	NA	CASSDYPGGQPQHF	TGTGCCAGCAGTGATTACCCCGGAGGGCAGCCCCAGCATTTT
NA	TRBV6-5	TRBJ1-4	NA	CASSHRVKVLFF	TGTGCCAGCAGTCACAGGGTCAAGGTCCTGTTTTTT
once	TRBV10-3	TRBJ2-3	TRBD1	CAIRRTGEQDTQYF	TGTGCCATCAGGAGGACAGGGGAACAAGATACGCAGTATTTT
NA	TRBV4-1	TRBJ2-2	NA	CASSQDRGTVMFF	TGCGCCAGCAGCCAAGATCGGGGGACAGTGATGTTTTTT
NA	TRBV6-2/TRBV6-3	TRBJ2-3	NA	CASSYSRGGSDTQYF	TGTGCCAGCAGTTACTCGAGGGGGGGATCAGATACGCAGTATTTT
NA	TRBV24-1	TRBJ2-2	NA	CATSDTTANTGELFF	TGTGCCACCAGTGATACGACAGCGAACACCGGGGAGCTGTTTTTT
NA	TRBV9	TRBJ2-2	NA	CASSVAGVTGELFF	TGTGCCAGCAGCGTAGCAGGGGTCACCGGGGAGCTGTTTTTT